What follows are 9 T cell receptor beta chains derived from one specimen sequenced in a study of cytomegalovirus exposure and HLA in healthy donors. PCR primers comprised 60 Vbeta and 13 Jbeta primers. Generated by immunoSEQ multiplex PCR, the TCRdb table keeps only in-frame clones and is missing some. The data contain approximately 210,000 clones, around nine tenths of them singletons. Material for sequencing was PBMCs. Receptors were obtained from a woman younger than 30 in good health and CMV-seronegative.

The chain employs TRBV6-1 and TRBJ2-7; D remains ambiguous. This CDR3 spans 14 amino acids. Trimming pared 2 bases from V and 5 bases from J, leaving 13 bases between. Germline-derived CDR1 and CDR2 are MNHNS and SASEGT. In DNA form, the CDR3 reads TGTGCCAGCAGTGAATCATGGGCTATCCACGAGCAGTACTTC. Translated: CASSESWAIHEQYF.

Details on this clone: The sample contains more than one DNA sequence encoding this CDR3. The genes are TRBV4-1 and TRBJ2-7; maybe TRBD1 (6 bases). The ends were cut back, 2 bases at V and 4 bases at J, with 15 bases in the middle. CDR3 length: 15 residues. Looked up from germline, CDR1 is MGHRA and CDR2 is YSYEKL. The CDR3 region has the DNA TGCGCCAGCAGCCAACATGACAGGATCGAATACGAGCAGTACTTC. Translating it yields CASSQHDRIEYEQYF.

This clone was seen a few times. The rearrangement uses TRBV4-1 and TRBJ1-2, with no clear D. CDR1 and CDR2 from the germline V gene are MGHRA and YSYEKL. V was pared by 0 bases and J by 0 bases, with 11 bases between. The CDR3 is 16 residues long. CDR3 residues: CASSQESSIANYGYTF. In DNA form, the CDR3 reads TGCGCCAGCAGCCAAGAGTCCAGTATCGCTAACTATGGCTACACCTTC.

This chain uses TRBV18 with TRBJ1-1; D is undetermined. Germline CDR1 and CDR2: KGHSH and LQKENI. The CDR3 spans 12 residues. Trimming stripped 6 bases from V and 9 bases from J, with 14 bases between. The CDR3 coding sequence is TGTGCCAGCTCTCTACCCGAGGATCAAGCTTTCTTT. It codes for CASSLPEDQAFF.

The chain employs TRBV23-1 and TRBJ2-5; D may be TRBD1 (5 bases). TRBV23-1 is an ORF, and what it does is uncertain. The V gene lost 4 bases and the J gene lost 2 bases, with 11 bases spanning the gap. The CDR3 extends over 14 amino acids. The CDR3 nucleotides are TGCGCCAGCAGTCGTCAAGGGGCTCAAGAGACCCAGTACTTC. Translation: CASSRQGAQETQYF.

This chain's CDR3 is CASSDIDRYSPLHF. CDR3 coding DNA: TGTGCCAGCAGTGACATCGACAGGTACTCACCCCTCCACTTT. The gene calls are TRBV6-1 and TRBJ1-6, with a weak D call TRBD1 (6 bases). Trimming left V 3 bases short and J 10 bases short, with 13 bases between. CDR3 length: 14 amino acids. Germline V lookup: CDR1 MNHNS, CDR2 SASEGT.

This rearrangement joins TRBV4-2 to TRBJ2-7; 8 bases fit TRBD2. The CDR3 is 16 amino acids. Germline CDR1 and CDR2: LGHNA and YNFKEQ. V shed 0 bases and J 2 bases; nucleotides not matched to a gene: 6. The CDR3 nucleotides read TGTGCCAGCAGCCAAGAATTCGGGGGGGCCCCCTACGAGCAGTACTTC. Its protein is CASSQEFGGAPYEQYF.

The J gene is TRBJ2-7, the V gene TRBV11-2, with D possibly matching TRBD1 (5 bases). The germline V gene encodes CDR1 SGHAT and CDR2 FQNNGV. The CDR3 has 12 residues. Trimming cost V 4 bases and J 5 bases, with 9 bases left between them. CDR3 sequence (DNA): TGTGCCAGCAGCTCCAGGGCCAACGAGCAGTACTTC. Translation gives CASSSRANEQYF. Full variable domain (rest looked up from reference TRBV11-2 and TRBJ2-7): EAGVAQSPRYKIIEKRQSVAFWCNPISGHATLYWYQQILGQGPKLLIQFQNNGVVDDSQLPKDRFSAERLKGVDSTLKIQPAKLEDSAVYLCASSSRANEQYFGPGTRLTVT.

CDR3 nucleotide sequence: TGTGCCAGTAGTATAACAGCTACTAACTATGGCTACACCTTC. Translated: CASSITATNYGYTF. The chain carries TRBV19 and TRBJ1-2, with D unresolved. The CDR3 has 14 residues. CDR1 LNHDA and CDR2 SQIVND come from the germline V gene (reference sequence). Trimming cost V 2 bases and J 0 bases, with 7 bases left between them.